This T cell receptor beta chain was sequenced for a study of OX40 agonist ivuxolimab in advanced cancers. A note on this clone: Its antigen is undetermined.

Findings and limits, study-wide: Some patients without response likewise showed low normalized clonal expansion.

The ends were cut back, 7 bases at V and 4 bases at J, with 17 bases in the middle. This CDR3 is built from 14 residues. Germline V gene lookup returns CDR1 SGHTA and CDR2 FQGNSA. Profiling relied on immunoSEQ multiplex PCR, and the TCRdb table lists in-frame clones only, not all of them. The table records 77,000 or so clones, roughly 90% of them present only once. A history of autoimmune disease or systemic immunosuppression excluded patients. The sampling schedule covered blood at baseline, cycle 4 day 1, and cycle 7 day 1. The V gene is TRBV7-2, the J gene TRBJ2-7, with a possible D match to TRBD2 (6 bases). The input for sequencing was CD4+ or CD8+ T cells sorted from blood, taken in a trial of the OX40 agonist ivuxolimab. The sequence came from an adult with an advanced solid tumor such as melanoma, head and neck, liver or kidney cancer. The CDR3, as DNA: TGTGCCAGCACCCTACAGCGTGGGACTTACGAGCAGTACTTC. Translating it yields CASTLQRGTYEQYF. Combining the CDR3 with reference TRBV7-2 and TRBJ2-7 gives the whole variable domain GAGVSQSPSNKVTEKGKDVELRCDPISGHTALYWYRQSLGQGLEFLIYFQGNSAPDKSGLPSDRFSAERTGGSVSTLTIQRTQQEDSAVYLCASTLQRGTYEQYFGPGTRLTVT.